This entry concerns a single T cell receptor (beta chain). TCRdb's table, derived via immunoSEQ multiplex PCR, lists solely in-frame clones and lacks some. There are approximately 500,000 clones in the sample; around 96% occur only once, and 0.06% lies in the top ten. The data were taken from a study of shared clonotypes between healthy human individuals. Donation came from healthy HIV-negative adults that had no recent acute infections or vaccinations. Germline V CDR1 and CDR2: MNHNS, SASEGT. This CDR3 contains 15 residues. J was trimmed by 5 bases and V by 11 bases; bases with no gene match: 11. The clonotype was recovered from a woman aged 25 to 45 in good health. Material: naive CD4+ T cells sorted from blood. Subset noted: CD45RA+ positively selected. The rearrangement joins TRBV6-1 to TRBJ2-1; TRBD2 matches 11 bases. CDR3 in DNA: TGTGCCGGGGGGATGGGACTAGCGGCGAACAATGAGCAGTTCTTC. Translation: CAGGMGLAANNEQFF.